A single sample gave rise to the 28 T cell receptor beta chains below, sequenced in a study of PD-L1 blockade in urothelial cancer. The table came from immunoSEQ multiplex PCR; TCRdb's copy has only in-frame clones and leaves some out. The sample has about 80,000 clones, roughly 90% seen once; the top ten hold around 5.3%. The sequencing used PBMCs, collected around atezolizumab (anti-PD-L1) treatment. The origin of the receptors is a woman in her 70s with urothelial cancer.

This clone came up a few times. The genes are TRBV5-5 and TRBJ2-7, with D perhaps matching TRBD1 (6 bases). V lost 0 bases and J 4 bases, leaving 17 bases between the germline ends. The CDR3 is made up of 16 amino acids. Per the germline V gene, CDR1 is SGHKS and CDR2 is YYEKEE (reference sequence). The CDR3 bases are TGTGCCAGCAGCTTGGATCCAGGGGCCCGGTCTTACGAGCAGTACTTC. Protein sequence: CASSLDPGARSYEQYF.

V gene TRBV27 combines with J gene TRBJ1-2; TRBD1 matches 11 bases. CDR3 length equals 15 residues. Germline values: CDR1 MNHEY, CDR2 SMNVEV (reference sequence). J gave up 4 bases and V 4 bases, and 5 bases lay outside the gene matches. CDR3: CASSSSGTGGYGYTF. The CDR3 coding sequence is TGTGCCAGCAGTTCGTCCGGGACAGGGGGCTATGGCTACACCTTC.

The chain recombines TRBV27 with TRBJ2-7, with 10 bases identical to TRBD1. Germline loops: CDR1 MNHEY, CDR2 SMNVEV (reference sequence). The CDR3 spans 17 residues. After removal of 4 bases from V and 5 bases from J, the junction contained 14 bases not matched to a gene. The CDR3 loop is CASSYQRQGALRHEQYF. CDR3 sequence (DNA): TGTGCCAGCAGTTACCAACGACAGGGGGCTTTACGCCACGAGCAGTACTTC.

V gene TRBV9 combines with J gene TRBJ2-2; 7 bases match TRBD1. V shed 3 bases and J 6 bases; nucleotides not matched to a gene: 8. The CDR3 contains 15 residues. Germline V gene data show CDR1 as SGDLS and CDR2 as YYNGEE. In DNA form, the CDR3 reads TGTGCCAGCAGCGGGGGACAGTATTTGGCCGGGGAGCTGTTTTTT. Encoded protein: CASSGGQYLAGELFF.

The chain joins TRBV7-6 to TRBJ1-1; 9 bases are shared with TRBD1. The CDR3 length is 15 residues. The ends lost 1 base at V and 3 bases at J; junction bases unmatched: 3. The V gene's germline CDR1 is SGHVS and CDR2 FNYEAQ. Written as DNA, the CDR3 is TGTGCCAGCAGCTTAGTGGACAGGGGCCACACTGAAGCTTTCTTT. Translating gives CASSLVDRGHTEAFF.

The rearrangement uses TRBV7-2 and TRBJ1-6, with TRBD1 matching over 8 bases. The CDR3 runs to 16 residues. J gave up 7 bases and V 5 bases, and 10 bases lay outside the gene matches. Germline CDR1 reads SGHTA; CDR2 reads FQGNSA. CDR3 coding DNA: TGTGCCAGCAGCCCAACACAGGGGGTGGGCAATTCACCCCTCCACTTT. It yields the protein CASSPTQGVGNSPLHF.

V and J are TRBV5-5 and TRBJ1-2, with D perhaps matching TRBD1 (5 bases). CDR3 length equals 14 residues. Per germline, CDR1 SGHKS and CDR2 YYEKEE (reference sequence). V was trimmed by 0 bases and J by 4 bases, leaving 10 bases between them. CDR3 residues: CASSLEGEAYGYTF. Written as DNA, the CDR3 is TGTGCCAGCAGCTTGGAAGGGGAGGCCTATGGCTACACCTTC.

The CDR3 DNA reads as TGTGCCAGTAGTATAGATATAACAGGATGGAACTATGGCTACACCTTC. This gives the protein CASSIDITGWNYGYTF. J is TRBJ1-2 and V is TRBV19; tentatively, D is TRBD1 (5 bases). Germline loops: CDR1 LNHDA, CDR2 SQIVND (reference sequence). V dropped 0 bases and J dropped 2 bases, with 13 bases sitting between them. The CDR3 loop spans 16 amino acids. Full variable domain (rest looked up from reference TRBV19 and TRBJ1-2): DGGITQSPKYLFRKEGQNVTLSCEQNLNHDAMYWYRQDPGQGLRLIYYSQIVNDFQKGDIAEGYSVSREKKESFPLTVTSAQKNPTAFYLCASSIDITGWNYGYTFGSGTRLTVV.

The CDR3 region is CASSLAGGGSPYEQYF. The CDR3 DNA follows: TGTGCCAGCAGCTTAGCCGGCGGGGGTTCCCCCTACGAGCAGTACTTC. This chain joins TRBV7-2 and TRBJ2-7; 7 bases are shared with TRBD2. There are 16 residues in the CDR3. Trimming cost V 0 bases and J 2 bases; bases outside gene matches: 7. Germline V gene sequence: CDR1 SGHTA, CDR2 FQGNSA.

This clone came up once. One junction end disagrees with the germline gene, perhaps due to a read error. The chain uses TRBV20-1 and TRBJ1-2; no firm D call. The CDR3 has 9 amino acids. Per the germline V gene, CDR1 is DFQATT and CDR2 is SNEGSKA (reference sequence). CDR3 DNA sequence: TGCAGTGCTAGAGGCCGTGGGCTCTTC. It codes for CSARGRGLF.

This chain's CDR3 is CASSTGTGDLYGYTF. Written as DNA, the CDR3 is TGTGCCAGTTCTACCGGGACAGGGGACCTCTATGGCTACACCTTC. This chain joins TRBV19 and TRBJ1-2; 10 bases fit TRBD1. Germline CDR1 is LNHDA and CDR2 is SQIVND (reference sequence). This CDR3 is 15 amino acids long. With 8 bases clipped from V and 4 bases from J, the junction kept 10 bases outside the gene matches.

This clone showed up just a few times. This chain links TRBV7-8 with TRBJ2-5; D is perhaps TRBD2 (5 bases). Germline CDR1 and CDR2: SGHVS and FQNEAQ. V lost 5 bases and J lost 1, with 8 bases in between. The CDR3 is made up of 13 amino acids. The CDR3 DNA follows: TGTGCCAGCAGCCCTAGCCCCCAAGAGACCCAGTACTTC. It encodes CASSPSPQETQYF.

The rearrangement links TRBV28 to TRBJ1-4; 9 bases fit TRBD1. The V and J ends lost 6 bases and 3 bases, in that order; junction bases with no gene match: 8. There are 16 residues in the CDR3. Germline lookup yields CDR1 MDHEN and CDR2 SYDVKM. The CDR3 DNA reads TGTGCCAGCAGCCAACCACAGGGGGCAGCTAATGAAAAACTGTTTTTT. It encodes CASSQPQGAANEKLFF.

The chain joins TRBV4-3 to TRBJ2-1; 8 bases match TRBD2. This CDR3 comprises 17 residues. Per the germline V gene, CDR1 is LGHNA and CDR2 is YSLEER. With V trimmed by 1 base and J by 8 bases, 13 bases remained unmatched. The CDR3 bases are TGCGCCAGCAGCCAAGGATTACCGGGGGGGCCTCGCCATGAGCAGTTCTTC. As protein: CASSQGLPGGPRHEQFF.

CDR3 coding DNA: TGTGCCAGCAGCGTAGGGGACAGGGGGGGAGGCACAGATACGCAGTATTTT. Translated: CASSVGDRGGGTDTQYF. The V call is TRBV9, the J call TRBJ2-3; TRBD1 agrees at 11 bases. CDR3 length: 17 amino acids. Germline CDR1 is SGDLS and CDR2 is YYNGEE. Germline trimming cut 0 bases from V and 1 base from J; bases unmatched to any gene: 4.

The CDR3 bases are TGCGCCAGCAGCCAAGTACCCCAGGGGGGAAGCTACGAGCAGTACTTC. This sequence encodes CASSQVPQGGSYEQYF. J is TRBJ2-7 and V is TRBV4-1, with D possibly TRBD1 on 7 matching bases. Trimming took 1 base from V and 3 from J, leaving 16 bases between them. CDR1 and CDR2 (germline): MGHRA, YSYEKL. CDR3 length equals 16 residues.

V and J are TRBV7-2 and TRBJ2-5, with a possible D match to TRBD2 (6 bases). CDR3 length: 13 residues. Trimming took 9 bases from V and 1 from J, leaving 12 bases between them. Germline V gene sequence: CDR1 SGHTA, CDR2 FQGNSA. CDR3 bases: TGTGCCAGTGGCGGGAACCTCCAAGAGACCCAGTACTTC. Its protein product is CASGGNLQETQYF. The whole variable domain, remainder taken from reference TRBV7-2 and TRBJ2-5, is GAGVSQSPSNKVTEKGKDVELRCDPISGHTALYWYRQSLGQGLEFLIYFQGNSAPDKSGLPSDRFSAERTGGSVSTLTIQRTQQEDSAVYLCASGGNLQETQYFGPGTRLLVL.

The chain joins TRBV9 to TRBJ2-7, with a weak D call TRBD2 (5 bases). V lost 4 bases to trimming and J lost 2 bases, with 10 bases between them. CDR1 and CDR2 from the germline V gene are SGDLS and YYNGEE. This CDR3 is 13 amino acids long. DNA for the CDR3: TGTGCCAGCAGCTGTACTAGGCCCTACGAGCAGTACTTC. Translation gives CASSCTRPYEQYF.

V and J are TRBV5-4 and TRBJ2-3; TRBD2 aligns across 9 bases. CDR1 SGHNT and CDR2 YYREEE come from the germline V gene (reference sequence). The CDR3 covers 14 residues. The ends lost 2 bases at V and 5 bases at J; junction bases unmatched: 3. The CDR3 DNA reads TGTGCCAGCAGCTTTAGCGGGAGTGTAGATACGCAGTATTTT. It translates to CASSFSGSVDTQYF.

This clone appeared a single time. The CDR3: CASSEALPGDTQYF. CDR3 coding DNA: TGTGCCAGCAGTGAAGCGCTTCCCGGGGATACGCAGTATTTT. This chain connects TRBV2 to TRBJ2-3; no definite D call. V was trimmed by 0 bases and J by 6 bases, leaving 10 bases between them. CDR3 length: 14 amino acids. Germline CDR1 is SNHLY and CDR2 is FYNNEI.

The sample holds a few counts of this clone. V gene TRBV5-6 combines with J gene TRBJ1-5; maybe TRBD1 (6 bases). Germline-derived CDR1 and CDR2 are SGHDT and YYEEEE. CDR3 length: 15 amino acids. Between the trimmed V and J ends, which lost 2 bases and 3 bases, there was a span of 12 bases. CDR3 sequence: CASSLVRDNNQPQHF. The CDR3 nucleotides are TGTGCCAGCAGCTTAGTTCGGGACAACAATCAGCCCCAGCATTTT. Full variable domain (outside the CDR3, taken from reference TRBV5-6 and TRBJ1-5): DAGVTQSPTHLIKTRGQQVTLRCSPKSGHDTVSWYQQALGQGPQFIFQYYEEEERQRGNFPDRFSGHQFPNYSSELNVNALLLGDSALYLCASSLVRDNNQPQHFGDGTRLSIL.

The rearrangement links TRBV6-6 to TRBJ2-1; 11 nucleotides match TRBD2. Germline CDR1 MNHNY, CDR2 SVGAGI (reference sequence). The CDR3 totals 14 residues. J gave up 10 bases and V 6 bases, and 8 bases lay outside the gene matches. As DNA, the CDR3 is TGTGCCAGCAGCCCCGGGACTAGCGGTGGGGAGCAGTTCTTC. Protein product: CASSPGTSGGEQFF.

The V gene is TRBV11-2, the J gene TRBJ2-1; 12 bases line up with TRBD2. Trimming cost V 0 bases and J 9 bases; bases outside gene matches: 9. Germline V gene sequence: CDR1 SGHAT, CDR2 FQNNGV. The CDR3 spans 17 residues. The CDR3 DNA is TGTGCCAGCAGCTTAGATGGGGCTAGCGGGGGGGGTGGTGAGCAGTTCTTC. Its translation: CASSLDGASGGGGEQFF.

The rearrangement uses TRBV19 and TRBJ1-5, with D unclear. V lost 5 bases and J lost 6, with 8 bases in between. Germline assignment: CDR1 LNHDA and CDR2 SQIVND (reference sequence). This CDR3 has 12 residues. CDR3 sequence (DNA): TGTGCCAGTAGTCCCGGGATTCAGCCCCAGCATTTT. Translation: CASSPGIQPQHF.

CDR3 DNA: TGTGCCAGCAGTTTGGGCCGGGACACCAACTATGGCTACACCTTC. It translates to CASSLGRDTNYGYTF. The chain is built from TRBV27 and TRBJ1-2, with a possible D match to TRBD1 (6 bases). V was clipped by 3 bases and J by 2 bases, with 13 bases between them. Germline CDR1 and CDR2: MNHEY and SMNVEV (reference sequence). This CDR3 is built from 15 residues.

CDR3 residues: CASSYWTEVSYEQYF. The CDR3 region has the DNA TGTGCCAGCAGCTACTGGACAGAGGTCTCCTACGAGCAGTACTTC. V and J are TRBV5-6 and TRBJ2-7; D is perhaps TRBD1 (6 bases). This CDR3 is built from 15 residues. V lost 3 bases, J lost 0 bases, and 13 bases lay in between. CDR1 and CDR2 (germline): SGHDT, YYEEEE.

V usage is TRBV19 and J usage is TRBJ2-7; 8 positions agree with TRBD1. Germline assignment: CDR1 LNHDA and CDR2 SQIVND (reference sequence). V dropped 9 bases and J dropped 1; count of bases not matched to a gene: 5. The CDR3 is 13 amino acids. The CDR3, as DNA: TGTGCCAGCCCCGACAGGGGTTCCTACGAGCAGTACTTC. As protein: CASPDRGSYEQYF.

The CDR3 sequence is CASSQGTPLQETQYF. CDR3 coding DNA: TGCGCCAGCAGCCAAGGGACACCATTACAAGAGACCCAGTACTTC. This chain links TRBV4-1 with TRBJ2-5; maybe TRBD1 (5 bases). CDR3 length: 15 residues. Germline values: CDR1 MGHRA, CDR2 YSYEKL. Trimming pared 1 base from V and 2 bases from J, leaving 11 bases between.